This T cell receptor (beta chain) was sequenced during a study of cytomegalovirus exposure and HLA in healthy donors. Researchers ran the PCR with 60 Vbeta and 13 Jbeta primers. Study processing details: A later analysis tallied 80 million to 100 million unique TCR beta chains, about 9.9 million of them shared. Assay used: immunoSEQ multiplex PCR; TCRdb lists only in-frame clones, some missing. The V and J calls and clone size are taken from that table; D and trimming were inferred from the DNA. The table has fewer than 45,000 clones, approximately 76% seen once; the top ten hold around 8.4%. Germline V lookup: CDR1 SNHLY, CDR2 FYNNEI. This CDR3 region has 12 residues. Losses at the gene ends were 9 bases for V and 10 bases for J; bases not matched to a gene: 9. This clone has more than one count but fewer than ten. Its antigen remains unidentified. The sample holds other DNA sequences that translate to the same CDR3.

Study results and limitations: Common viral pathogens (according to a later analysis) appeared linked to several of the most significant clusters. A later analysis reportedly found that, within productive TCRs, an Asian-associated ancestry cluster had fewer N-insertions than the mean observed across the roughly 630 donors.

Sequenced: PBMCs. The chain links TRBV2 to TRBJ1-1; 9 nucleotides line up with TRBD1. The TCR was taken from a woman aged 25 to 39 in good health and CMV-seropositive. The CDR3 sequence is CAREQGAQGAFF. The CDR3 bases are TGTGCCAGAGAACAGGGGGCGCAGGGAGCTTTCTTT.